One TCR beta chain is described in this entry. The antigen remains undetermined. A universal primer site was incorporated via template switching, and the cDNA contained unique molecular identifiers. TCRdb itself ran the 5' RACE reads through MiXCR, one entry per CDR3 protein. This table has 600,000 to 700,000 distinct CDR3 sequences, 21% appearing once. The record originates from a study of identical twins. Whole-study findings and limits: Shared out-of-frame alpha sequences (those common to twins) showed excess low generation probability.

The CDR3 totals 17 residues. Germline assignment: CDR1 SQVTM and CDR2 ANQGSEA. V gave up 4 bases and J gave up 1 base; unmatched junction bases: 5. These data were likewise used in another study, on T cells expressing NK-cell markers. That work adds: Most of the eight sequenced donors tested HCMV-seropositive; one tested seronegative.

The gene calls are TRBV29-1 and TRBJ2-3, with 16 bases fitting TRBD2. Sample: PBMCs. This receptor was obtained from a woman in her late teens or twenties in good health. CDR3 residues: CSVAGTSGGVGTDTQYF. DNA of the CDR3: TGCAGCGTTGCCGGGACTAGCGGGGGGGTGGGCACAGATACGCAGTATTTT.